This TCR beta chain was found in a study of T cells after posttransplantation cyclophosphamide. Busulfan-fludarabine conditioning, marrow transplant, and cyclophosphamide on days +3 and +4 were administered. Note on this clone: The antigen remains unidentified.

The study's findings and limits: Recipient CMV seropositivity and CMV reactivation strongly tracked TRB clonality.

CDR3 size: 13 residues. Germline V gene sequence: CDR1 MNHEY, CDR2 SMNVEV (reference sequence). The V and J ends lost 4 bases and 7 bases respectively, with 13 bases between them. Produced via immunoSEQ multiplex PCR; TCRdb's table is partial and in-frame only. The data contain 23,000 or so clones, approximately 87% of them singletons. The sequence was obtained from a female patient younger than 45 who received an allogeneic stem cell transplant from an unrelated donor, was CMV-positive, and had no GVHD. Some T cells may arise from the graft donor. This material consisted of PBMCs, taken after allogeneic stem cell transplant with posttransplant cyclophosphamide. V gene TRBV27 combines with J gene TRBJ1-2; no definite D call. In nucleotides, the CDR3 is TGTGCCAGCAGTTCCTCGTTTGACACTGGCTACACCTTC. Translation: CASSSSFDTGYTF.